This T cell receptor (beta chain) was documented in a study of cytomegalovirus exposure and HLA in healthy donors. This CDR3 contains 14 residues. CDR1 is KGHSH and CDR2 is LQKENI in the germline V gene. V was cut by 4 bases and J by 7 bases, with 17 bases left in between. PCR employed 60 Vbeta and 13 Jbeta primers. The protocol was immunoSEQ multiplex PCR, while the TCRdb copy is restricted to in-frame clones and leaves out a portion. In the table there are 150,000 to 200,000 clones, over 60% of which are singletons. The genes are TRBV18 and TRBJ2-7; D is possibly TRBD2 (5 bases). This TCR was sampled from a woman between 45 and 60 years old in good health and CMV-seropositive. The sequencing input was PBMCs. CDR3 in amino acids: CASSRSRDDYEQYF. CDR3 bases: TGTGCCAGCTCACGCAGCCGGGATGACTATGAGCAGTACTTC.